The 21 T cell receptor beta chains presented below share a single source sample, sequenced in a study of CD8+CD57+ T cells in acquired aplastic anemia. For CDR3 and TCR beta VDJ profiling, genomic DNA was the template used. One entry per CDR3 protein results from TCRdb running MiXCR on the reads. The top ten hold around 45% of the sample, which has some 170,000 distinct CDR3 sequences, over 70% seen once. Patients included in sequencing had previously demonstrated CD8+CD57+ cell expansion by flow cytometry. Sequencing was done on a sample of sorted CD4+, CD8+, or CD8+CD57+ T cells (not recorded which) from PBMCs. The receptors stem from a human donor with aplastic anemia.

This clonotype showed up just a few times. V and J are TRBV12-3 or TRBV12-4 and TRBJ1-1, with D possibly matching TRBD1 (5 bases). V was pared by 3 bases and J by 2 bases, with 7 bases between. The CDR3 is made up of 13 amino acids. The CDR3: CASSFQGNTEAFF. Here the CDR3 DNA reads TGTGCCAGCAGTTTTCAGGGAAACACTGAAGCTTTCTTT.

The chain couples TRBV4-1 to TRBJ1-2, with a tentative D call TRBD1 (6 bases). CDR3 size: 15 residues. Deletions cut 4 bases from V and 3 bases from J, with 15 bases between. The germline gives CDR1 MGHRA, CDR2 YSYEKL. CDR3 region: CASSPRGGLDYGYTF. CDR3 DNA: TGCGCCAGCAGCCCAAGGGGGGGTTTAGACTATGGCTACACCTTC.

The chain links TRBV5-4 to TRBJ2-3; tentatively, D is TRBD1 (7 bases). The CDR3 loop spans 15 amino acids. Germline CDR1 and CDR2: SGHNT and YYREEE (reference sequence). Trimming removed 6 bases at V and 4 bases at J, with 18 bases between. As DNA, the CDR3 is TGTGCCAGCAAAACCCTCCCCAGGGGGGCAGATACGCAGTATTTT. This sequence encodes CASKTLPRGADTQYF.

V and J are TRBV6-4 and TRBJ2-2, with D hard to call. With 3 bases removed from V and 6 bases from J, the gap between germline ends came to 14 bases. The germline gives CDR1 MRHNA, CDR2 SNTAGT. The CDR3 totals 15 residues. The DNA for the CDR3 is TGTGCCAGCAGTGAAGCGCTTGGGGAAGCCGGGGAGCTGTTTTTT. Its translation is CASSEALGEAGELFF.

The rearrangement links TRBV20-1 to TRBJ1-6; D remains unclear. Trimming pared 6 bases from V and 2 bases from J, leaving 8 bases between. From germline, CDR1 is DFQATT and CDR2 SNEGSKA (reference sequence). This CDR3 has 13 residues. CDR3 nucleotides: TGCAGTGCGAAGGAGACCTATAATTCACCCCTCCACTTT. Its translation: CSAKETYNSPLHF.

The chain has TRBV19 and TRBJ1-2, with D unresolved. The germline V gene has CDR1 LNHDA and CDR2 SQIVND (reference sequence). This CDR3 is 13 amino acids long. Trimming cost V 3 bases and J 4 bases, with 9 bases left between them. This CDR3 reads CASSMGSSYGYTF. CDR3 sequence (DNA): TGTGCCAGTAGTATGGGCAGTAGCTATGGCTACACCTTC.

J is TRBJ2-7 and V is TRBV6-5; D unresolved. Germline loops: CDR1 MNHEY, CDR2 SVGAGI. V was shortened by 6 bases and J by 3 bases, with 15 bases between the two germline ends. The CDR3 has 14 amino acids. The CDR3 is CASRPAYSNYEQYF. The DNA for the CDR3 is TGTGCCAGCAGGCCAGCCTACTCGAACTACGAGCAGTACTTC.

V usage is TRBV7-2 and J usage is TRBJ1-6, with D tentatively TRBD1 (5 bases). The germline V gene has CDR1 SGHTA and CDR2 FQGNSA. The CDR3 extends over 14 amino acids. V dropped 4 bases and J dropped 7 bases, with 11 bases sitting between them. The CDR3 DNA reads as TGTGCCAGCAGCTCCGGGACTTGGAATTCACCCCTCCACTTT. This gives the protein CASSSGTWNSPLHF.

The gene calls are TRBV7-9 and TRBJ1-1; no reliable D call. The V end was cut by 6 bases, the J end by 1 base, with 12 bases between. Germline CDR1 SEHNR, CDR2 FQNEAQ (reference sequence). The CDR3 covers 14 residues. The CDR3 nucleotides read TGTGCCAGCAGGGAAGCCGGGCGGAACACTGAAGCTTTCTTT. It translates to CASREAGRNTEAFF.

V gene TRBV10-1 combines with J gene TRBJ2-3, with D perhaps TRBD1 (6 bases). The CDR3 totals 14 residues. The germline gives CDR1 WNHNN, CDR2 SYGVQD (reference sequence). Trimming stripped 6 bases from V and 2 bases from J, with 12 bases between. As DNA, the CDR3 is TGCGCCAGCAGCGACGGACAGATCACAGATACGCAGTATTTT. Protein product: CASSDGQITDTQYF.

The J gene is TRBJ1-3, the V gene TRBV19; 7 positions agree with TRBD1. This CDR3 contains 16 residues. The germline V gene encodes CDR1 LNHDA and CDR2 SQIVND (reference sequence). The V gene end was trimmed by 3 bases and the J gene end by 2 bases; junction bases not matched to a gene: 7. The CDR3 bases are TGTGCCAGTAGTATGACGGGACAGTTCCCTGGAAACACCATATATTTT. Its protein product is CASSMTGQFPGNTIYF.

The CDR3 sequence: CSARARYQDEQYF. CDR3 DNA: TGCAGTGCTAGAGCCCGTTACCAAGACGAGCAGTACTTC. J is TRBJ2-7 and V is TRBV20-1; the D is unclear. Trimming removed 1 base at V and 5 bases at J, with 12 bases between. The germline V gene has CDR1 DFQATT and CDR2 SNEGSKA (reference sequence). The CDR3 extends over 13 amino acids.

This chain links TRBV25-1 with TRBJ1-1; 8 positions match TRBD1. The CDR3 covers 14 residues. From germline, CDR1 is MGHDK and CDR2 SYGVNS. V trimming: 4 bases; J trimming: 5 bases; junction bases outside the gene matches: 6. CDR3 sequence (DNA): TGTGCCAGCAGTGCTGCAGGGGGCATGACTGAAGCTTTCTTT. Its protein product is CASSAAGGMTEAFF.

This chain uses TRBV2 with TRBJ1-1; TRBD1 matches 9 bases. Unmatched junction bases numbered 9, after V lost 5 bases and J lost 5 bases. The V gene's germline CDR1 is SNHLY and CDR2 FYNNEI. CDR3 length: 15 amino acids. The CDR3 sequence is CASSYGGTGRTEAFF. The CDR3 DNA sequence: TGTGCCAGCAGTTACGGTGGGACAGGGAGGACTGAAGCTTTCTTT.

The rearrangement joins TRBV20-1 to TRBJ2-3, with 10 nucleotides matching TRBD2. Germline V CDR1 and CDR2: DFQATT, SNEGSKA (reference sequence). Unmatched junction bases numbered 8, after V lost 4 bases and J lost 7 bases. The CDR3 totals 14 residues. DNA for the CDR3: TGCAGTGCTAAATCCAGCGGGAGGGCAAATACGCAGTATTTT. Its protein is CSAKSSGRANTQYF.

The V gene is TRBV4-3, the J gene TRBJ2-1; TRBD2 is a possible D gene (6 bases). The DNA matches TRBJ2-5 better at its end, which makes the J call doubtful. CDR1 LGHNA and CDR2 YSLEER come from the germline V gene. The CDR3 has 16 residues. This chain's CDR3 is CASSQEMEGLPETQYF. The DNA of the CDR3 is TGCGCCAGCAGCCAAGAGATGGAGGGCCTCCCCGAGACCCAGTACTTC.

V is TRBV7-9 and J is TRBJ2-7, with 8 nucleotides matching TRBD2. V was clipped by 3 bases and J by 4 bases; unmatched bases: 2. This CDR3 region has 13 residues. Germline lookup yields CDR1 SEHNR and CDR2 FQNEAQ (reference sequence). This CDR3 reads CASSFSGKYEQYF. DNA of the CDR3: TGTGCCAGCAGCTTTAGCGGGAAGTACGAGCAGTACTTC.

The chain couples TRBV19 to TRBJ1-5; 10 bases agree with TRBD1. In germline, CDR1 is LNHDA, CDR2 SQIVND (reference sequence). The ends lost 4 bases at V and 2 bases at J; junction bases unmatched: 5. CDR3 length equals 16 residues. DNA of the CDR3: TGTGCCAGTAGTAGTAGTGACAGGGGGCGCAATCAGCCCCAGCATTTT. Protein sequence: CASSSSDRGRNQPQHF.

The rearrangement links TRBV12-3 or TRBV12-4 to TRBJ2-2, with D maybe TRBD1 (6 bases). The CDR3 runs to 15 residues. Trimming cost V 5 bases and J 7 bases, with 17 bases left between them. In DNA, the CDR3 is TGTGCCAGCAGTAGGCCTACAGGGTTAAACGGGGAGCTGTTTTTT. Residues: CASSRPTGLNGELFF.

The table lists this clonotype with a count of one. The gene calls are TRBV20-1 and TRBJ1-2, with D uncertain. Trimming shortened V by 6 bases and J by 7 bases, and 15 bases separated the two germline ends. CDR3 length: 12 amino acids. Germline-derived CDR1 and CDR2 are DFQATT and SNEGSKA (reference sequence). DNA of the CDR3: TGCAGTGCCCACAGAGGGTCCGGTGGCTACACCTTC. As protein: CSAHRGSGGYTF.

This clonotype was counted many times. This chain joins TRBV11-1 and TRBJ2-3, with D uncertain. V lost 1 base to trimming and J lost 2 bases, with 13 bases between them. This CDR3 comprises 16 residues. Germline V gene sequence: CDR1 SGHAT, CDR2 FQDESV (reference sequence). CDR3 DNA sequence: TGTGCCAGCAGCTTAGGGTGGGAAGGCCACACAGATACGCAGTATTTT. It translates to CASSLGWEGHTDTQYF.